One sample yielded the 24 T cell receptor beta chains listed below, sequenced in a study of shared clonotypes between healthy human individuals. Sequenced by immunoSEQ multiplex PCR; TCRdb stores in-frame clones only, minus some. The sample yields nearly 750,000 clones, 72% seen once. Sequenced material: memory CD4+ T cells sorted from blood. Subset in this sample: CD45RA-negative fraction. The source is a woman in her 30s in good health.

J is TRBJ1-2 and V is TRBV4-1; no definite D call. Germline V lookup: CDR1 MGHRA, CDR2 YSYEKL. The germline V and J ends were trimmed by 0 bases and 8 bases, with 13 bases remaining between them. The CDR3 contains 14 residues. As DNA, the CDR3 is TGCGCCAGCAGCCAAGATCAATTGGGGAGCGGCTACACCTTC. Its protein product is CASSQDQLGSGYTF.

The CDR3 nucleotides read TGTGCCAGCAGCCAAGCACTTTCCAACACCGGGGAGCTGTTTTTT. Encoded protein: CASSQALSNTGELFF. This rearrangement joins TRBV4-2 to TRBJ2-2; D remains unclear. V dropped 1 base and J dropped 2 bases, with 8 bases sitting between them. Per germline, CDR1 LGHNA and CDR2 YNFKEQ. There are 15 residues in the CDR3.

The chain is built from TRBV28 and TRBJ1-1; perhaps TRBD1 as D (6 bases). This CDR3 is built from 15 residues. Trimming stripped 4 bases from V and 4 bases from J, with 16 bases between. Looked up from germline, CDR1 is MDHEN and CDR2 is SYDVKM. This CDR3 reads CASSSQGFWVTEAFF. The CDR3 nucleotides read TGTGCCAGCAGTTCACAGGGTTTTTGGGTCACTGAAGCTTTCTTT.

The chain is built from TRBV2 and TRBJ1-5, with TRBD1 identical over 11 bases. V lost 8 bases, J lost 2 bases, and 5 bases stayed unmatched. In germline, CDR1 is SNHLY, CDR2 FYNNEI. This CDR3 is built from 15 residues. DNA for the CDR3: TGTGCCAGCGGGGGACAGGGGGTAGGCAATCAGCCCCAGCATTTT. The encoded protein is CASGGQGVGNQPQHF.

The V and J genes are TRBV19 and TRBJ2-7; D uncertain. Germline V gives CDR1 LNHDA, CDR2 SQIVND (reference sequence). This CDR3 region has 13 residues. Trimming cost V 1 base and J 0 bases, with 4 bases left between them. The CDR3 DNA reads TGTGCCAGTAGTATAGCCGTCTCCTACGAGCAGTACTTC. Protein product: CASSIAVSYEQYF.

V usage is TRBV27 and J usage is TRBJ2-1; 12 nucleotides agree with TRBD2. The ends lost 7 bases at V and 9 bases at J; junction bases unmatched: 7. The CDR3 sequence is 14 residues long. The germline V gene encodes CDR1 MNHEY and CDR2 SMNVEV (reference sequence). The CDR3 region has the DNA TGTGCCAGCACCCGACTAGCGGGAGAGATTGAGCAGTTCTTC. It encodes CASTRLAGEIEQFF.

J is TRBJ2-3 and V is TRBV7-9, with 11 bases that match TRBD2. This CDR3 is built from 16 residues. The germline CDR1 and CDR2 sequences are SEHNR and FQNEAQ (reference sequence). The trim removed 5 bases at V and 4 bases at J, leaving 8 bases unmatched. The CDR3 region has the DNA TGTGCCAGCAGCATCCGACTAGCGGGATTATCAGATACGCAGTATTTT. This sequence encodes CASSIRLAGLSDTQYF.

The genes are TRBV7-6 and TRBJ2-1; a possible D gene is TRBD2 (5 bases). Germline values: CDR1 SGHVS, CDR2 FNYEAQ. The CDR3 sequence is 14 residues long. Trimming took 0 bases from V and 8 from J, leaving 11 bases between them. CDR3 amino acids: CASSLAEGPYEQFF. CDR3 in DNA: TGTGCCAGCAGCTTAGCTGAGGGCCCTTATGAGCAGTTCTTC.

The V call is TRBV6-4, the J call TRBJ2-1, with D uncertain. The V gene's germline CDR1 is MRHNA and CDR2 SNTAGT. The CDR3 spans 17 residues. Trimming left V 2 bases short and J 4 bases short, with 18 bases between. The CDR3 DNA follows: TGTGCCAGCAGTGACGCGGACGGGTCCGCCCCTTACAATGAGCAGTTCTTC. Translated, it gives CASSDADGSAPYNEQFF.

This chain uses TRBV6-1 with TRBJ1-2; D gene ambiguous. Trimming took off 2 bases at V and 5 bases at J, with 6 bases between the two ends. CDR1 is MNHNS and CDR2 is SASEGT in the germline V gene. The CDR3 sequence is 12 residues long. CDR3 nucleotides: TGTGCCAGCAGTGAAATTGGGTATGGCTACACCTTC. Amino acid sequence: CASSEIGYGYTF.

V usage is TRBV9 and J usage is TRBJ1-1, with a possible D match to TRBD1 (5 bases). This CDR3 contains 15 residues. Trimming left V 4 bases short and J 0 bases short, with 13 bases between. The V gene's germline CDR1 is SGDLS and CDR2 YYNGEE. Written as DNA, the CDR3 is TGTGCCAGCAGCATCGGGACGGGCGTGAACACTGAAGCTTTCTTT. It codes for CASSIGTGVNTEAFF.

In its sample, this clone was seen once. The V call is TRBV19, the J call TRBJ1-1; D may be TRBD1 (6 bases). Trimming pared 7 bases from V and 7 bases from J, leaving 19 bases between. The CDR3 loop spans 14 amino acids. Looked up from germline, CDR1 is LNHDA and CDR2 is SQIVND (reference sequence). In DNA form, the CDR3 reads TGTGCCAGTACCTCCGCAGGGACAACGGGTGAAGCTTTCTTT. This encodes CASTSAGTTGEAFF.

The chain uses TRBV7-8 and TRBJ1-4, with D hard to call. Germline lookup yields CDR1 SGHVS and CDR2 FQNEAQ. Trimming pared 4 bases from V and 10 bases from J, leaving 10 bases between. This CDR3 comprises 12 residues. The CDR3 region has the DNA TGTGCCAGCAGCTCAATACACCGAAAACTGTTTTTT. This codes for CASSSIHRKLFF.

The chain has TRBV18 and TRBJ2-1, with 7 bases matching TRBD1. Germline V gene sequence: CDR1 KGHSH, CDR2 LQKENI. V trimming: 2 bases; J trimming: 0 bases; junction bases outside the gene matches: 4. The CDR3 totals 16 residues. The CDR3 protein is CASSPGTASSYNEQFF. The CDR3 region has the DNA TGTGCCAGCTCACCAGGGACAGCTAGCTCCTACAATGAGCAGTTCTTC.

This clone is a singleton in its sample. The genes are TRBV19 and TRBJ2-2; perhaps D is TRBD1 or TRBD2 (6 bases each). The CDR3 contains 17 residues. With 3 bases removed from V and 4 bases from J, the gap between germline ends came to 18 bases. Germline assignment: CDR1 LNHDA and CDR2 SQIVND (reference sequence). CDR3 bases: TGTGCCAGTAGTATCGGGGGTAGGGGGGTATCCACCGGGGAGCTGTTTTTT. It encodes CASSIGGRGVSTGELFF.

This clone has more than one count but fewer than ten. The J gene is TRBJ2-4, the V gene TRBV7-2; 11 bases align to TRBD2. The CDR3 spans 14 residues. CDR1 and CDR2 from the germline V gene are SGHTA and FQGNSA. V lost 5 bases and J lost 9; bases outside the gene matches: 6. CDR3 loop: CASSTTSGRTIQYF. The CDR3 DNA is TGTGCCAGCAGCACTACTAGCGGGAGAACCATTCAGTACTTC. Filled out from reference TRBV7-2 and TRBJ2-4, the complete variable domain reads GAGVSQSPSNKVTEKGKDVELRCDPISGHTALYWYRQSLGQGLEFLIYFQGNSAPDKSGLPSDRFSAERTGGSVSTLTIQRTQQEDSAVYLCASSTTSGRTIQYFGAGTRLSVL.

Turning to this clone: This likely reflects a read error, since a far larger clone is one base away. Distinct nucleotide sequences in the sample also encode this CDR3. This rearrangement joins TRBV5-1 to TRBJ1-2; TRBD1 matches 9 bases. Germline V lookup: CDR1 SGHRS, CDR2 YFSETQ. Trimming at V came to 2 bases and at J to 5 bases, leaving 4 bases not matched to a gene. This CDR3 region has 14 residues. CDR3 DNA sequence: TGCGCCAGCAGCTTAGACGGACAGGGGTATGGCTACACCTTC. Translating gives CASSLDGQGYGYTF.

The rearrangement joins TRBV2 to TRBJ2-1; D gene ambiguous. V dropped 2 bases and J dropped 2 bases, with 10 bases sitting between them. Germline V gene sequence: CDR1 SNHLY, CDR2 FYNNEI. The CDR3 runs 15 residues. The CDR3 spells CASSEQFPAYNEQFF. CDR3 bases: TGTGCCAGCAGTGAACAATTCCCGGCCTACAATGAGCAGTTCTTC.

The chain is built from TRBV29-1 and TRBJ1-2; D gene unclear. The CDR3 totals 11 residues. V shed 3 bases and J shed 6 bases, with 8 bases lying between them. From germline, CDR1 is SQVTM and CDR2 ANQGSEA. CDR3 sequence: CSVDSGNGYTF. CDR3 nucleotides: TGCAGCGTTGACAGCGGGAATGGCTACACCTTC. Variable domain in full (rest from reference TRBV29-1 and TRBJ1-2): SAVISQKPSRDICQRGTSLTIQCQVDSQVTMMFWYRQQPGQSLTLIATANQGSEATYESGFVIDKFPISRPNLTFSTLTVSNMSPEDSSIYLCSVDSGNGYTFGSGTRLTVV.

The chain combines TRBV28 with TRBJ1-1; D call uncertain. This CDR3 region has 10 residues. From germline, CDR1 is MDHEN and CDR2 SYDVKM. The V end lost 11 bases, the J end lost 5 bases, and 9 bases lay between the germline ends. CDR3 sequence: CALSRTEAFF. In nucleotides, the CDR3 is TGTGCCCTTTCGAGAACTGAAGCTTTCTTT.

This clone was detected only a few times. CDR3 loop: CASSPTYADGYTF. The CDR3 DNA is TGTGCCAGCTCACCAACGTATGCTGATGGCTACACCTTC. V gene TRBV18 combines with J gene TRBJ1-2; D unresolved. Germline V CDR1 and CDR2: KGHSH, LQKENI. This CDR3 comprises 13 residues. V lost 2 bases and J lost 6, with 10 bases in between.

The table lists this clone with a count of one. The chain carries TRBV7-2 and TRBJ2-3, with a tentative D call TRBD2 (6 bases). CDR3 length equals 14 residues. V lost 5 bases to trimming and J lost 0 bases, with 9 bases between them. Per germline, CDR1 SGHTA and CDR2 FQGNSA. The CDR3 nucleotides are TGTGCCAGCAGCCCCGGAGGGAGCACAGATACGCAGTATTTT. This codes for CASSPGGSTDTQYF. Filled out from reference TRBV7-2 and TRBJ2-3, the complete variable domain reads GAGVSQSPSNKVTEKGKDVELRCDPISGHTALYWYRQSLGQGLEFLIYFQGNSAPDKSGLPSDRFSAERTGGSVSTLTIQRTQQEDSAVYLCASSPGGSTDTQYFGPGTRLTVL.

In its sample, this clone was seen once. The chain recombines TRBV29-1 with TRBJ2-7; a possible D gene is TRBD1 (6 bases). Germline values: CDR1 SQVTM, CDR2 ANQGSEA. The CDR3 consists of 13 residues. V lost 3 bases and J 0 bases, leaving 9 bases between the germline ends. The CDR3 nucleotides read TGCAGCGTTGAGGAGGACAGCTCCTACGAGCAGTACTTC. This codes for CSVEEDSSYEQYF.

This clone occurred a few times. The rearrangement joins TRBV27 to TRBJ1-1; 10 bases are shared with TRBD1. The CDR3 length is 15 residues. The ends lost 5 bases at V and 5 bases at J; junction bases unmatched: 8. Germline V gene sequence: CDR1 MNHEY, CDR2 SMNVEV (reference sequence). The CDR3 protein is CASSPRQGAGTEAFF. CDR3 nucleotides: TGTGCCAGCAGTCCAAGACAGGGGGCGGGGACTGAAGCTTTCTTT.